These T cell receptor beta chains were read from a single sample in a study of blood T cell repertoires in COVID-19. Sequencing was performed with immunoSEQ multiplex PCR; in TCRdb, only in-frame clones are kept and a portion is missing. The table lists fewer than 350,000 clones, over 80% of them singletons. The sequenced material came from peripheral blood. The receptors were sampled from a man aged 25-45 years with COVID-19, enrolled during active disease. The CDR3 runs from the conserved cysteine through the conserved F or W. The order of the fields is J gene, D gene, V gene, CDR3 protein, CDR3 DNA. A D gene is named only where the DNA matches it firmly.

J: TRBJ1-6
D: -
V: TRBV6-5
CDR3: CASNLNQGSPLHF
DNA: TGTGCCAGCAACCTAAACCAGGGTTCACCCCTCCACTTT

J: TRBJ1-2
D: TRBD1
V: TRBV11-2
CDR3: CASSPDSGQGYGWDYGYTF
DNA: TGTGCCAGCAGCCCTGACTCGGGACAGGGATACGGTTGGGACTATGGCTACACCTTC

J: TRBJ1-4
D: TRBD1
V: TRBV30
CDR3: CAWRTGVSGNEKLFF
DNA: TGTGCCTGGAGGACAGGGGTCAGTGGGAATGAAAAACTGTTTTTT

J: TRBJ2-1
D: -
V: TRBV12-2
CDR3: CASRLAGAPYNEQFF
DNA: TGTGCAAGTCGACTAGCGGGGGCCCCCTACAATGAGCAGTTCTTC

J: TRBJ1-1
D: TRBD1
V: TRBV18
CDR3: CASSPYTGANTEAFF
DNA: TGTGCCAGCTCACCATACACAGGGGCGAACACTGAAGCTTTCTTT

J: TRBJ2-1
D: TRBD2
V: TRBV7-6
CDR3: CASSLAPISGGTGNEQFF
DNA: TGTGCCAGCAGCTTAGCTCCGATTAGCGGGGGTACGGGCAATGAGCAGTTCTTC

J: TRBJ2-1
D: -
V: TRBV18
CDR3: CASSPGQGGRSEQFF
DNA: TGTGCCAGCTCACCGGGCCAGGGTGGGCGTAGTGAGCAGTTCTTC

J: TRBJ2-5
D: TRBD2
V: TRBV18
CDR3: CASSPRLAGEETQYF
DNA: TGTGCCAGCTCACCACGTCTAGCGGGGGAAGAGACCCAGTACTTC

J: TRBJ2-7
D: -
V: TRBV12-3/TRBV12-4
CDR3: CASSFLANEQYF
DNA: TGTGCCAGCAGTTTCTTAGCGAACGAGCAGTACTTC

J: TRBJ1-5
D: -
V: TRBV28
CDR3: CASILDRSGNQPQHF
DNA: TGTGCCAGCATTTTAGACAGGTCGGGGAATCAGCCCCAGCATTTT

J: TRBJ2-7
D: -
V: TRBV7-2
CDR3: CASSLLGAVAYEQYF
DNA: TGTGCCAGCAGCTTATTGGGGGCAGTAGCCTACGAGCAGTACTTC

J: TRBJ2-3
D: -
V: TRBV9
CDR3: CASSGPFGRVSTDTQYF
DNA: TGTGCCAGCAGCGGACCCTTTGGCAGGGTCAGCACAGATACGCAGTATTTT

J: TRBJ2-7
D: -
V: TRBV4-3
CDR3: CASSLWGRDASYEQYF
DNA: TGCGCCAGCAGCCTCTGGGGCCGAGACGCATCCTACGAGCAGTACTTC